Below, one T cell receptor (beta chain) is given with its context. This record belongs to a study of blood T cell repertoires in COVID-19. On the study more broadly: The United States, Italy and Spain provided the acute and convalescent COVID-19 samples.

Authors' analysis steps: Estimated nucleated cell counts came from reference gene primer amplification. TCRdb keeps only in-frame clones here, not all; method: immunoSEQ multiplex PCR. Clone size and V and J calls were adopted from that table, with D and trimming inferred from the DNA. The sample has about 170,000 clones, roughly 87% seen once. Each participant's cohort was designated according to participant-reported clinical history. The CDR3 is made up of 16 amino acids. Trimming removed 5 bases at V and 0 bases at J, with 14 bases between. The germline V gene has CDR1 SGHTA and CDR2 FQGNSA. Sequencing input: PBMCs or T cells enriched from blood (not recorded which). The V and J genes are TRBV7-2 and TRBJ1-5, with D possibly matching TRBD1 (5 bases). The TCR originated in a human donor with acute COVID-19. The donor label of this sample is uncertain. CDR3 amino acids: CASSPRDWDSNQPQHF. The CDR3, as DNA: TGTGCCAGCAGCCCCCGGGACTGGGATAGCAATCAGCCCCAGCATTTT.